This paragraph reports one T cell receptor (beta chain). The data belong to a study of identical twins. V shed 5 bases and J shed 6 bases, with 17 bases lying between them. The CDR3 contains 15 residues. The germline V gene encodes CDR1 SGHAT and CDR2 FQNNGV. MiXCR, applied by TCRdb to the 5' RACE reads, yields one record per CDR3 protein. Of 1.5 million to 2 million distinct CDR3 sequences in the sample, less than 40% were seen once. This clonotype originated in a newborn girl in good health. The sample was cord blood. This chain links TRBV11-2 with TRBJ2-1; D might be TRBD1 or TRBD2, each matching 6 bases. CDR3 sequence reads: CASSPTRGHINEQFF. CDR3 DNA sequence: TGTGCCAGCAGCCCAACACGGGGGCACATCAATGAGCAGTTCTTC.